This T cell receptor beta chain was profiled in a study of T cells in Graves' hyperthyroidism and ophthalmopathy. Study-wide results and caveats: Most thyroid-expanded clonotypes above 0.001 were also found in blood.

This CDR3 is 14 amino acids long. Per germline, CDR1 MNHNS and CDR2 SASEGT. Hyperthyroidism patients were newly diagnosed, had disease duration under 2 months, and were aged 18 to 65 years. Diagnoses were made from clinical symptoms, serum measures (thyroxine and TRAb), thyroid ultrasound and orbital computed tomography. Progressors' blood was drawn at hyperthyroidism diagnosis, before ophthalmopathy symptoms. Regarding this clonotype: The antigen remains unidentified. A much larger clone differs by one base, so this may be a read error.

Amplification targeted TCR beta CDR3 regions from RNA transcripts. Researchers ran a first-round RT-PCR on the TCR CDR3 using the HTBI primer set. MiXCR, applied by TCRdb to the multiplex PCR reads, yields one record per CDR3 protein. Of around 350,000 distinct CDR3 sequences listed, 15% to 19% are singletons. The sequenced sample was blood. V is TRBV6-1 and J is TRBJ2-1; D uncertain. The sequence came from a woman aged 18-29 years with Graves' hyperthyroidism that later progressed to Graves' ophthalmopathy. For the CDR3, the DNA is TGTGCCAGCAGTGAAGAAGGCTGGGTAGAGGAGCAGCTCTTC. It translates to CASSEEGWVEEQLF.